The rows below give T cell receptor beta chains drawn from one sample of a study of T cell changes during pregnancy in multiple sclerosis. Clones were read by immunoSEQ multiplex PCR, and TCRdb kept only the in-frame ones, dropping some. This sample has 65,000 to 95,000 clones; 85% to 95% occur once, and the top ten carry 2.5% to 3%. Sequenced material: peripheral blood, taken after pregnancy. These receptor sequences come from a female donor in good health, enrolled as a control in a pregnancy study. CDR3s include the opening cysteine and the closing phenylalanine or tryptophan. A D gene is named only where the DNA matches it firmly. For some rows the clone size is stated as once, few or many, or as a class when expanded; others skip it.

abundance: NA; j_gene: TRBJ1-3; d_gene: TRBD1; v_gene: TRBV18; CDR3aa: CASSAGQGVMWSGNTIYF; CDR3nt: TGTGCCAGCTCAGCGGGACAGGGAGTCATGTGGTCTGGAAACACCATATATTTT
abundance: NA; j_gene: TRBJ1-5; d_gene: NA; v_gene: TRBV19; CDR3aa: CASSFEGGNQPQHF; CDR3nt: TGTGCCAGTAGTTTTGAGGGCGGCAATCAGCCCCAGCATTTT
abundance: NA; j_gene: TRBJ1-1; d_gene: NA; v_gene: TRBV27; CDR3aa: CASSLSAVGTEAFF; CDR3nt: TGTGCCAGCAGTTTATCAGCGGTGGGCACTGAAGCTTTCTTT
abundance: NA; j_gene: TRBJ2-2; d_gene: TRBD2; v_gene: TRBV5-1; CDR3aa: CASDPGGTNTGELFF; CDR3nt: TGCGCCAGCGATCCGGGGGGGACGAACACCGGGGAGCTGTTTTTT
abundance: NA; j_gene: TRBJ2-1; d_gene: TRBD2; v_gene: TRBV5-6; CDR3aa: CASSWVSGLAGANEQFF; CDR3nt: TGTGCCAGCAGCTGGGTGAGTGGGCTAGCGGGGGCCAATGAGCAGTTCTTC
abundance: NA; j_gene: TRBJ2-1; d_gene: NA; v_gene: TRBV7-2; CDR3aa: CASSLERLAGQFF; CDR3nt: TGTGCCAGCAGCCTAGAGAGGCTAGCAGGGCAGTTCTTC
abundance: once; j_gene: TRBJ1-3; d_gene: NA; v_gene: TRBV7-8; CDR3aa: CASSPRRGFSGNTIYF; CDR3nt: TGTGCCAGCAGCCCAAGACGGGGGTTCTCTGGAAACACCATATATTTT
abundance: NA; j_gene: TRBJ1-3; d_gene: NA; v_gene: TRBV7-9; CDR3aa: CASSPSAGNTIYF; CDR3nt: TGTGCCAGCAGCCCTTCAGCTGGAAACACCATATATTTT
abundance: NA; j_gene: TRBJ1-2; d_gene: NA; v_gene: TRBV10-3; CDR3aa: CAISPGQIGYTF; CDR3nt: TGTGCCATCAGCCCCGGACAGATTGGCTACACCTTC
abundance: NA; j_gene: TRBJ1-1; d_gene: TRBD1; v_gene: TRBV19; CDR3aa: CASSRGWTGKWNTEAFF; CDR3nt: TGTGCCAGTAGTAGGGGATGGACAGGGAAGTGGAACACTGAAGCTTTCTTT
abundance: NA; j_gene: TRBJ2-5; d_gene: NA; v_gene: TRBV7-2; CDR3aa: CASSSGYLQETQYF; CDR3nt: TGTGCCAGCAGCTCGGGGTACCTCCAAGAGACCCAGTACTTC
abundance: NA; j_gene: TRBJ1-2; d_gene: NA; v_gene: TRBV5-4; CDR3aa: CASSPGQRRGYTF; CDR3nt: TGTGCCAGCAGCCCCGGACAAAGAAGGGGCTACACCTTC
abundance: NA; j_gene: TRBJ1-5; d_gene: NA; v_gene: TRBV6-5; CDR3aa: CASSSDGNQPQHF; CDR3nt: TGTGCCAGCAGCTCTGACGGGAATCAGCCCCAGCATTTT
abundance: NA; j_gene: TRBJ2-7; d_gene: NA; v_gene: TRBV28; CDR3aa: CASSLYGGSYEQYF; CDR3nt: TGTGCCAGCAGCCTGTATGGAGGTTCGTACGAGCAGTACTTC
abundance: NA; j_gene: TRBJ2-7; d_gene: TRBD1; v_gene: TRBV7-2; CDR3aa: CASSRGDSYEQYF; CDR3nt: TGTGCCAGCAGCAGAGGGGACAGTTACGAGCAGTACTTC
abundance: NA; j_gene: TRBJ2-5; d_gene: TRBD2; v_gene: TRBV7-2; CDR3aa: CASSLGTSGRLGETQYF; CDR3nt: TGTGCCAGCAGCTTAGGGACTAGCGGGAGGTTGGGAGAGACCCAGTACTTC
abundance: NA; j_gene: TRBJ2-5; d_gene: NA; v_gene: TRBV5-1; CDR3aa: CASSFEETQYF; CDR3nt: TGCGCCAGCAGTTTCGAAGAGACCCAGTACTTC
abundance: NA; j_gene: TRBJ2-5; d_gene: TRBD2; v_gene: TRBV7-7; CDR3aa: CASSSQIRGGETQYF; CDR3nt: TGTGCTAGCAGCTCTCAGATACGGGGGGGAGAGACCCAGTACTTC
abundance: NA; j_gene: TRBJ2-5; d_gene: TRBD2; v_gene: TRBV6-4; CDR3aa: CASTLSPSGRAKETQYF; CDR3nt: TGTGCCAGCACCCTCAGCCCTAGCGGGAGGGCCAAGGAGACCCAGTACTTC
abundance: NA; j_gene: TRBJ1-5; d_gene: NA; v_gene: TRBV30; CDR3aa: CAWSHSGNQPQHF; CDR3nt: TGTGCCTGGAGCCACAGTGGCAATCAGCCCCAGCATTTT
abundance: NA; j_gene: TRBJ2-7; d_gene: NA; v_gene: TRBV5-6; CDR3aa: CASSLRWAYEQYF; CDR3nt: TGTGCCAGCAGCTTACGATGGGCTTACGAGCAGTACTTC
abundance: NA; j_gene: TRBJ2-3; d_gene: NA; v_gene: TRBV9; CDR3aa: CASSVNTGSTDTQYF; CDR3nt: TGTGCCAGCAGCGTAAACACAGGTAGCACAGATACGCAGTATTTT
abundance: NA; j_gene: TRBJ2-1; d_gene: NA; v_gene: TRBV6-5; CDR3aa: CASSYWASRNNEQFF; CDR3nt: TGTGCCAGCAGTTATTGGGCTAGCAGAAACAATGAGCAGTTCTTC
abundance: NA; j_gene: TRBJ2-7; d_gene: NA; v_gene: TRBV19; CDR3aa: CASSVEGGYEQYF; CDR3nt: TGTGCCAGTAGTGTGGAAGGAGGTTACGAGCAGTACTTC
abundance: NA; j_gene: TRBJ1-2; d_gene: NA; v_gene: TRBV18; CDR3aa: CASSPGADPNYGYTF; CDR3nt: TGTGCCAGCTCACCGGGGGCAGACCCTAACTATGGCTACACCTTC
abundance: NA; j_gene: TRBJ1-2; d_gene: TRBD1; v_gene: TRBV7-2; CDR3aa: CASSLDGTGVLNYGYTF; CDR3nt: TGTGCCAGCAGCTTGGACGGGACAGGGGTACTGAACTATGGCTACACCTTC
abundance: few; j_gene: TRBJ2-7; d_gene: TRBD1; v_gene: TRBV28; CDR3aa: CATAEGQGSREQYF; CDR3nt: TGTGCCACCGCGGAGGGACAGGGGTCTCGGGAGCAGTACTTC
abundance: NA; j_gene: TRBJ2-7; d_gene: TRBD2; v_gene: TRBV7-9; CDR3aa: CASSPMTSVIPYEQYF; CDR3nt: TGTGCCAGCAGCCCGATGACTAGCGTGATACCCTACGAGCAGTACTTC